One and the same sample provided the 13 T cell receptor beta chains below, sequenced in a study of cytomegalovirus exposure and HLA in healthy donors. The PCR used 60 Vbeta and 13 Jbeta primers. Repertoires were generated with immunoSEQ multiplex PCR, while TCRdb's copy carries only in-frame clones and drops some. The table includes about 100,000 clones, about three quarters detected once. The source material was PBMCs. The receptors shown here come from a woman aged 18-30 years in good health and CMV-seropositive.

The J gene is TRBJ1-1, the V gene TRBV19; maybe TRBD1 (5 bases). Deletions cut 7 bases from V and 0 bases from J, with 15 bases between. The V gene's germline CDR1 is LNHDA and CDR2 SQIVND (reference sequence). The CDR3 contains 15 residues. Here the CDR3 DNA reads TGTGCCAGTACCCCCCGTGGGGCAGTGAACACTGAAGCTTTCTTT. Translating it yields CASTPRGAVNTEAFF.

J is TRBJ1-1 and V is TRBV19; a possible D gene is TRBD1 (5 bases). There are 14 residues in the CDR3. CDR1 is LNHDA, CDR2 SQIVND, per germline (reference sequence). Trimming cost V 3 bases and J 4 bases, with 12 bases left between them. The CDR3 DNA reads as TGTGCCAGTAGTATGGGGGGAGGCGGCACTGAAGCTTTCTTT. Protein: CASSMGGGGTEAFF.

The rearrangement uses TRBV4-1 and TRBJ2-2; 7 nucleotides agree with TRBD1. The CDR3 spans 14 residues. CDR1 is MGHRA and CDR2 is YSYEKL in the germline V gene. The V and J ends lost 0 bases and 11 bases, in that order; junction bases with no gene match: 6. CDR3 bases: TGCGCCAGCAGCCAAGATGGGACAGCCCGCGAGCTGTTTTTT. This encodes CASSQDGTARELFF.

This rearrangement joins TRBV2 to TRBJ1-5; D gene uncertain. V lost 1 base and J 0 bases, leaving 4 bases between the germline ends. This CDR3 is 14 amino acids long. The germline CDR1 and CDR2 sequences are SNHLY and FYNNEI. For the CDR3, the DNA is TGTGCCAGCAGTGAAGTTTATAGCAATCAGCCCCAGCATTTT. It codes for CASSEVYSNQPQHF.

J is TRBJ2-2 and V is TRBV4-2; 7 bases are shared with TRBD1. This CDR3 has 15 amino acids. Germline CDR1 LGHNA, CDR2 YNFKEQ. Losses at the gene ends were 8 bases for V and 8 bases for J; bases not matched to a gene: 14. DNA for the CDR3: TGTGCCAGCTCCCCCATGGCAGGGGGTTCAGGGGAGCTGTTTTTT. Translation: CASSPMAGGSGELFF.

Here the CDR3 DNA reads TGCAGCGTCAAGACTAGCGGGAGCTCCTACGAGCAGTACTTC. Translation: CSVKTSGSSYEQYF. The gene calls are TRBV29-1 and TRBJ2-7; the match to TRBD2 covers 12 bases. This CDR3 is built from 14 residues. From germline, CDR1 is SQVTM and CDR2 ANQGSEA. The V and J ends lost 6 bases and 0 bases, in that order; junction bases with no gene match: 3.

This clone was counted a few times. The chain has TRBV6-1 and TRBJ2-5, with a weak D call TRBD2 (6 bases). Germline V CDR1 and CDR2: MNHNS, SASEGT. Trimming cost V 7 bases and J 1 base, with 7 bases left between them. This CDR3 is 12 amino acids long. CDR3 loop: CASTTSQETQYF. CDR3 sequence (DNA): TGTGCCAGCACGACTAGCCAAGAGACCCAGTACTTC.

The chain is built from TRBV9 and TRBJ2-1; 8 positions agree with TRBD2. The CDR3 runs 15 residues. J was trimmed by 0 bases and V by 3 bases; bases with no gene match: 2. Germline V gene data show CDR1 as SGDLS and CDR2 as YYNGEE. CDR3 region: CASSALAGSYNEQFF. CDR3 in DNA: TGTGCCAGCAGCGCCCTAGCGGGCTCCTACAATGAGCAGTTCTTC.

The rearrangement uses TRBV5-1 and TRBJ2-3; 10 bases are a match to TRBD2. The junction had 7 bases not matched to a gene; V was cut back by 4 bases and J by 2 bases. Germline CDR1 reads SGHRS; CDR2 reads YFSETQ. The CDR3 covers 16 residues. The CDR3 spells CASSPGTSDTTDTQYF. The CDR3, as DNA: TGCGCCAGCAGCCCCGGGACTAGCGACACCACAGATACGCAGTATTTT.

This CDR3 reads CASSVQGFGEQFF. CDR3 coding DNA: TGTGCCAGCAGCGTACAGGGTTTCGGTGAGCAGTTCTTC. The chain links TRBV9 to TRBJ2-1, with a tentative D call TRBD1 (5 bases). From germline, CDR1 is SGDLS and CDR2 YYNGEE. The CDR3 totals 13 residues. With 1 base removed from V and 9 bases from J, the gap between germline ends came to 11 bases.

The chain is built from TRBV4-1 and TRBJ2-1, with 12 bases aligning to TRBD2. Germline lookup yields CDR1 MGHRA and CDR2 YSYEKL. V was pared by 3 bases and J by 7 bases, with 10 bases of the junction left unmatched. CDR3 length: 17 amino acids. The CDR3 nucleotides are TGCGCCAGCAGCCATCCCCCTAGCGGGAGGGCCGGGAATGAGCAGTTCTTC. Its protein product is CASSHPPSGRAGNEQFF.

V is TRBV7-3 and J is TRBJ2-3; 9 nucleotides align to TRBD2. The V gene end was trimmed by 3 bases and the J gene end by 4 bases; junction bases not matched to a gene: 5. Germline V gene sequence: CDR1 SGHTA, CDR2 FQGTGA. This CDR3 has 15 amino acids. The CDR3 DNA follows: TGTGCCAGCAGCTTGGGGCTAGCGGGATCAGATACGCAGTATTTT. Protein product: CASSLGLAGSDTQYF.

The gene calls are TRBV7-9 and TRBJ1-4, with 10 nucleotides matching TRBD1. The CDR3 length is 15 residues. The germline CDR1 and CDR2 sequences are SEHNR and FQNEAQ (reference sequence). V trimming: 5 bases; J trimming: 7 bases; junction bases outside the gene matches: 7. In DNA, the CDR3 is TGTGCCAGCAGCCCACCGGGGACAGGGGTTGAAAAACTGTTTTTT. This sequence encodes CASSPPGTGVEKLFF.